Included here is one T cell receptor (beta chain) sequence, with context. TCRdb's table, derived via immunoSEQ multiplex PCR, lists solely in-frame clones and lacks some. Found here are about 130,000 clones, about 86% of them singletons; the top ten hold around 18%. This sample is part of a study of blood T cell repertoires in COVID-19. About the research overall: Acute and convalescent COVID-19 samples came from the United States, Italy and Spain.

Trimming took 3 bases from V and 1 from J; bases not matched to a gene: 4. Germline V gives CDR1 KGHDR, CDR2 SFDVKD. This CDR3 is 16 amino acids long. This chain links TRBV24-1 with TRBJ1-5, with 8 bases fitting TRBD1. The TCR originated in a woman between 50 and 59 years old who had recovered from COVID-19. The sample was peripheral blood. CDR3: CATSDAGQGSNQPQHF. Here the CDR3 DNA reads TGTGCCACCAGTGATGCTGGACAGGGCAGCAATCAGCCCCAGCATTTT.